A selection of T cell receptor beta chains follows, all from one sample in a study of T-cell memory formation after mild COVID-19. MiXCR was run by TCRdb on the 5' RACE reads, yielding one entry per CDR3 protein. The profile covers roughly 320,000 distinct CDR3 sequences, with around 30% appearing a single time and approximately 15% taken by the ten largest. What was sequenced was PBMCs or a T cell subset sorted from them (not recorded which). These receptors originate from an adult woman who had mild COVID-19 (a few samples of this study predate the infection). Cell type and time point are not known. Each CDR3 is given with its conserved first and last residue. Fields, in order: clone size, D gene, J gene, V gene, CDR3 DNA, CDR3 protein. A D gene is named only where the DNA matches it firmly. Where a row states a size, it is once, few, many or the class of an expanded clone; other rows omit it.

size: few
D: -
J: TRBJ1-2
V: TRBV5-4
DNA: TGTGCCAGCACCCAACTCCAGGGTAACTATGGCTACACCTTC
CDR3: CASTQLQGNYGYTF

size: few
D: -
J: TRBJ2-7
V: TRBV9
DNA: TGTGCCAGCAGCGTAGGGGGTGTTGGCGAGCAGTACTTC
CDR3: CASSVGGVGEQYF

size: -
D: -
J: TRBJ1-5
V: TRBV12-3/TRBV12-4
DNA: TGTGCCAGCAGGCGGGGAGGGGGGAGTGGCAATCAGCCCCAGCATTTT
CDR3: CASRRGGGSGNQPQHF

size: -
D: -
J: TRBJ1-2
V: TRBV28
DNA: TGTGCCAGCAGTTTCTTGAGTGGGCGTCCTAACTATGGCTACACCTTC
CDR3: CASSFLSGRPNYGYTF

size: -
D: -
J: TRBJ1-2
V: TRBV25-1
DNA: TGTGCCAGCAGTGAGACAGTTTATGGCTACACCTTC
CDR3: CASSETVYGYTF

size: few
D: -
J: TRBJ1-5
V: TRBV5-1
DNA: TGCGCCAGCAGCTTGGACCAGCCCCAGCATTTT
CDR3: CASSLDQPQHF

size: -
D: -
J: TRBJ1-1
V: TRBV5-1
DNA: TGCGCCAGCAGCTCGGAGGGGTCCCTGACTGAAGCTTTCTTT
CDR3: CASSSEGSLTEAFF

size: -
D: -
J: TRBJ2-1
V: TRBV4-2
DNA: TGTGCCAGCAGCCAAGTAGGCTACAATGAGCAGTTCTTC
CDR3: CASSQVGYNEQFF

size: -
D: TRBD2
J: TRBJ2-5
V: TRBV7-9
DNA: TGTGCCAGCAGCTTATTAGCGGGATACGGGGAGACCCAGTACTTC
CDR3: CASSLLAGYGETQYF

size: -
D: TRBD2
J: TRBJ2-1
V: TRBV27
DNA: TGTGCCAGCAGTTGGACTAGCGGGAGCCTTCTTCTCTACAATGAGCAGTTCTTC
CDR3: CASSWTSGSLLLYNEQFF

size: -
D: -
J: TRBJ2-5
V: TRBV7-9
DNA: TGTGCCAGCAGCTTAGTGGGACGCCAAGAGACCCAGTACTTC
CDR3: CASSLVGRQETQYF

size: -
D: TRBD1
J: TRBJ2-5
V: TRBV6-1
DNA: TGTGCCAGCAGTGAAGCTTTCATCCGGGACAGGGGAGACTTC
CDR3: CASSEAFIRDRGDF

size: -
D: TRBD1
J: TRBJ1-5
V: TRBV7-6
DNA: TGTGCCAGCAGCTCGACAGGGGGGAATCAGCCCCAGCATTTT
CDR3: CASSSTGGNQPQHF

size: once
D: -
J: TRBJ2-2
V: TRBV12-3/TRBV12-4
DNA: TGTGCCAGCACCTCACCGGAGGACGGTTGGGTCGGGGAGCTGTTTTTT
CDR3: CASTSPEDGWVGELFF

size: -
D: TRBD1
J: TRBJ1-1
V: TRBV12-3/TRBV12-4
DNA: TGTGCCAGCAGTGCCACAGGGGGCGGGAACACTGAAGCTTTCTTT
CDR3: CASSATGGGNTEAFF

size: few
D: -
J: TRBJ1-1
V: TRBV5-1
DNA: TGCGCCAGCAGCCCGTCTCGGACGGGGGGAGAGAACACTGAAGCTTTCTTT
CDR3: CASSPSRTGGENTEAFF

size: -
D: TRBD1
J: TRBJ2-3
V: TRBV3-1
DNA: TGTGCCAGCAGACTGACAGGGATAAGCACAGATACGCAGTATTTT
CDR3: CASRLTGISTDTQYF

size: few
D: -
J: TRBJ2-2
V: TRBV24-1
DNA: TGTGCCACCAGTGTAACGGGGCCGAACACCGGGGAGCTGTTTTTT
CDR3: CATSVTGPNTGELFF

size: -
D: -
J: TRBJ2-7
V: TRBV6-2/TRBV6-3
DNA: TGTGCCAGCAGTACCCGGGACTTCTCCTACGAGCAGTACTTC
CDR3: CASSTRDFSYEQYF

size: -
D: TRBD1
J: TRBJ1-3
V: TRBV12-3/TRBV12-4
DNA: TGTGCCAGCAGCCGGACAGGGTCGGACACCATATATTTT
CDR3: CASSRTGSDTIYF

size: -
D: -
J: TRBJ1-6
V: TRBV2
DNA: TGTGCCAGCAGTGAAGTGGGGTTAGGCTGGAATTCACCCCTCCACTTT
CDR3: CASSEVGLGWNSPLHF

size: -
D: TRBD1
J: TRBJ1-6
V: TRBV5-1
DNA: TGCGCCAGCAGCTCCACTATTAGCCGGACAGGGACGACTAATTCACCCCTCCACTTT
CDR3: CASSSTISRTGTTNSPLHF

size: -
D: -
J: TRBJ1-2
V: TRBV20-1
DNA: TGCAGTGCTAGACCCCCAGAGAGGACCTATGGCTACACCTTC
CDR3: CSARPPERTYGYTF

size: few
D: -
J: TRBJ2-6
V: TRBV5-6
DNA: TGTGCCAGCAGCCGTTACGGGGCTGGGGCCAACGTCCTGACTTTC
CDR3: CASSRYGAGANVLTF

size: -
D: TRBD1
J: TRBJ2-7
V: TRBV27
DNA: TGTGCCAGCAGTTCCGGGACAGCCGGCGACGAGCAGTACTTC
CDR3: CASSSGTAGDEQYF

size: once
D: TRBD2
J: TRBJ2-5
V: TRBV5-6
DNA: TGTGCCAGCAGCTTTAGCGGGAGGGCCCTGGAGACCCAGTACTTC
CDR3: CASSFSGRALETQYF

size: -
D: TRBD2
J: TRBJ2-1
V: TRBV5-1
DNA: TGCGCCAGCAGCTTGGTCTCCGGGACTAGCATGAATGAGCAGTTCTTC
CDR3: CASSLVSGTSMNEQFF

size: -
D: -
J: TRBJ1-2
V: TRBV2
DNA: TGTGCCAGCAAGAGGGGTTATGGCTACACCTTC
CDR3: CASKRGYGYTF

size: few
D: -
J: TRBJ2-3
V: TRBV3-1
DNA: TGTGCCAGCAGCCAAGCGAATAAAGATACGCAGTATTTT
CDR3: CASSQANKDTQYF

size: few
D: TRBD2
J: TRBJ2-7
V: TRBV20-1
DNA: TGCAGTGCTAGAGGCGGAGCGGGAGGGGGGTACGAGCAGTACTTC
CDR3: CSARGGAGGGYEQYF

size: few
D: -
J: TRBJ2-5
V: TRBV7-9
DNA: TGTGCCAGCAGCTTAGTAGGGGTGTCCCAAGAGACCCAGTACTTC
CDR3: CASSLVGVSQETQYF

size: -
D: -
J: TRBJ2-1
V: TRBV9
DNA: TGTGCCAGCAGCCCCTCGGTAGGTCCCTACAATGAGCAGTTCTTC
CDR3: CASSPSVGPYNEQFF

size: few
D: -
J: TRBJ1-2
V: TRBV20-1
DNA: TGCAGTGCTAGAGATAATGACGGGGCGGACTATGGCTACACCTTC
CDR3: CSARDNDGADYGYTF

size: -
D: TRBD1
J: TRBJ1-6
V: TRBV20-1
DNA: TGCAGTGCTAGACGTACCGGGACAGGGGGCTCACCCCTCCACTTT
CDR3: CSARRTGTGGSPLHF

size: few
D: TRBD1
J: TRBJ1-1
V: TRBV5-1
DNA: TGCGCCAGCAGCTCTGGGACAGGGAGCACTGAAGCTTTCTTT
CDR3: CASSSGTGSTEAFF

size: -
D: -
J: TRBJ2-7
V: TRBV20-1
DNA: TGCAGTGCTAGGAGTGGGACGCAGGCCCTTTCCTACGAGCAGTACTTC
CDR3: CSARSGTQALSYEQYF

size: -
D: TRBD2
J: TRBJ2-1
V: TRBV5-1
DNA: TGCGCCAGCAGCTCAGCGGGGGGATCTTACAATGAGCAGTTCTTC
CDR3: CASSSAGGSYNEQFF

size: -
D: -
J: TRBJ2-7
V: TRBV25-1
DNA: TGTGCCAGCGTTGGTCGGGGAGCCATCCTCTCGTTGAAGCAGTACTTC
CDR3: CASVGRGAILSLKQYF

size: -
D: -
J: TRBJ1-1
V: TRBV9
DNA: TGTGCCAGCAGCGATCCGGGACACGGAGCTGAAGCTTTCTTT
CDR3: CASSDPGHGAEAFF